Below are 18 T cell receptor beta chains sequenced from a single sample in a study of T cells in women clearing cervical HPV infection. Measured with immunoSEQ multiplex PCR; TCRdb has only the in-frame clones, and not every one. The sample includes tens of thousands of clones. Sequencing was carried out using blood buffy coat. These receptors came from a woman aged 18 to 75 with a cervical HPV16 infection that either progressed to CIN3+ or cleared (not recorded which).

In regard to this clone: The sequence runs out 3 residues before the end of the CDR3; the remainder is reconstructed from the germline J gene. This chain joins TRBV7-3 and TRBJ1-6; the D is unclear. The CDR3 contains 13 residues. Germline V CDR1 and CDR2: SGHTA, FQGTGA. Between the trimmed V and J ends, which lost 5 bases and 9 bases, there was a span of 11 bases. Incomplete CDR3 DNA: TGTGCCAGCAGCCGCGGGTGGGGTTCACCC. It codes for CASSRGWGSP. The full CDR3 protein is CASSRGWGSPLHF.

Turning to this clone: The read comes to an end 3 residues before the CDR3 does, leaving the germline J gene to fill in the end. V is TRBV19 and J is TRBJ2-5; 7 bases line up with TRBD1. Germline V gives CDR1 LNHDA, CDR2 SQIVND (reference sequence). V lost 3 bases, J lost 4 bases, and 5 bases stayed unmatched. The CDR3 length is 14 residues. The CDR3 bases that were read are TGTGCCAGTAGTATGGTTTCAGGGGGAGAGACC. This codes for CASSMVSGGET. The entire CDR3 reads CASSMVSGGETQYF. Based on the CDR3 plus reference TRBV19 and TRBJ2-5, the full variable domain is DGGITQSPKYLFRKEGQNVTLSCEQNLNHDAMYWYRQDPGQGLRLIYYSQIVNDFQKGDIAEGYSVSREKKESFPLTVTSAQKNPTAFYLCASSMVSGGETQYFGPGTRLLVL.

A remark on this clone: With the read ending 3 residues before the CDR3 end, the germline J gene is used to fill in that end. The chain carries TRBV9 and TRBJ2-1; a weak D match, TRBD1 (6 bases). This CDR3 spans 13 amino acids. Trimming removed 6 bases from V and 5 bases from J, with 12 bases in between. Germline CDR1 is SGDLS and CDR2 is YYNGEE. Incomplete CDR3 DNA: TGTGCCAGCATCCCTTGGACAGACAATGAG. The encoded protein is CASIPWTDNE. The whole CDR3 sequence is CASIPWTDNEQFF.

Notes on this clone: The read finishes 3 residues shy of the CDR3 end, and the germline J gene is used to complete it. The chain uses TRBV9 and TRBJ2-3; 9 nucleotides line up with TRBD1. The CDR3 is 14 residues long. CDR1 is SGDLS and CDR2 is YYNGEE in the germline V gene. J lost 3 bases, V lost 3 bases, and 2 bases had no gene match. The CDR3 DNA, read in part, is TGTGCCAGCAGCGCGGGACAGGGAACAGATACG. Its translation: CASSAGQGTDT. The full CDR3 protein is CASSAGQGTDTQYF. Using reference TRBV9 and TRBJ2-3 for the parts outside the CDR3, the full variable domain is DSGVTQTPKHLITATGQRVTLRCSPRSGDLSVYWYQQSLDQGLQFLIQYYNGEERAKGNILERFSAQQFPDLHSELNLSSLELGDSALYFCASSAGQGTDTQYFGPGTRLTVL.

With regard to this clone: The read terminates 3 residues ahead of where the CDR3 ends, so the germline J gene completes it. This sequence joins TRBV11-3 and TRBJ2-7; D not certain. Germline CDR1 SGHNT, CDR2 YENEEA. The CDR3 contains 13 residues. V was shortened by 5 bases and J by 0 bases, with 8 bases between the two germline ends. The DNA read from the CDR3 is TGTGCCAGCAGCGAAGACATCTCCTACGAG. Amino acid sequence: CASSEDISYE. The full-length CDR3 reads as CASSEDISYEQYF.

As to this clone: The read finishes 3 residues shy of the CDR3 end, and the germline J gene is used to complete it. The chain carries TRBV7-2 and TRBJ1-2; 10 bases match TRBD1. The CDR3 contains 13 residues. Germline CDR1 is SGHTA and CDR2 is FQGNSA. Trimming cost V 8 bases and J 6 bases; bases outside gene matches: 6. The sequenced CDR3 bases are TGTGCCAGCGGGGGACAGGGGAGGAATGGC. It yields the protein CASGGQGRNG. The whole CDR3 protein is CASGGQGRNGYTF. Variable domain in full (rest from reference TRBV7-2 and TRBJ1-2): GAGVSQSPSNKVTEKGKDVELRCDPISGHTALYWYRQSLGQGLEFLIYFQGNSAPDKSGLPSDRFSAERTGGSVSTLTIQRTQQEDSAVYLCASGGQGRNGYTFGSGTRLTVV.

A note on this clone: The CDR3 goes on 3 residues after the read ends, and that part is filled in from the germline J gene. This rearrangement joins TRBV18 to TRBJ2-7, with TRBD2 matching over 13 bases. Per germline, CDR1 KGHSH and CDR2 LQKENI. Trimming removed 3 bases from V and 2 bases from J; junction bases left unmatched: 1. The CDR3 sequence is 15 residues long. The DNA read from the CDR3 is TGTGCCAGCTCACCTGGACTAGCGGGAGCCTACGAG. It translates to CASSPGLAGAYE. The entire CDR3 is CASSPGLAGAYEQYF.

Comment on this clone: The observed sequence ends 3 residues before the CDR3 terminus, with the missing tail filled in from the germline J gene. The gene calls are TRBV7-8 and TRBJ2-7, with D maybe TRBD1 (6 bases). The CDR3 is 14 amino acids. Trimming cost V 4 bases and J 3 bases, with 13 bases left between them. Per the germline V gene, CDR1 is SGHVS and CDR2 is FQNEAQ. CDR3 residues: CASSSRTVRYEQYF. CDR3 DNA (partial): TGTGCCAGCAGCTCAAGGACAGTGCGCTACGAG.

As to this clone: The sequenced fragment ends 3 residues before the CDR3 boundary, so the rest is inferred from the germline J gene. This chain connects TRBV19 to TRBJ2-1; 14 positions match TRBD2. The V and J ends lost 4 bases and 0 bases, in that order; junction bases with no gene match: 2. This CDR3 has 17 residues. Germline loops: CDR1 LNHDA, CDR2 SQIVND (reference sequence). The CDR3 here is CASSSGTSGSSYNEQFF. Incomplete CDR3 DNA: TGTGCCAGTAGTAGTGGGACTAGCGGGAGCTCCTACAATGAG.

A word on this clone: The read ends 3 residues early relative to the CDR3; the germline J gene fills the gap. The chain recombines TRBV29-1 with TRBJ1-2; perhaps TRBD1 as D (6 bases). From germline, CDR1 is SQVTM and CDR2 ANQGSEA. V was pared by 5 bases and J by 4 bases, with 11 bases between. There are 12 residues in the CDR3. The CDR3 bases that were read are TGCAGCGTTTACAGGGATCCCTATGGC. Translating it yields CSVYRDPYG. The complete CDR3 protein is CSVYRDPYGYTF. Together with reference TRBV29-1 and TRBJ1-2, the CDR3 gives the full variable domain: SAVISQKPSRDICQRGTSLTIQCQVDSQVTMMFWYRQQPGQSLTLIATANQGSEATYESGFVIDKFPISRPNLTFSTLTVSNMSPEDSSIYLCSVYRDPYGYTFGSGTRLTVV.

In regard to this clone: Read sequence stops 3 residues before the CDR3 end, and the germline J gene provides the missing end. V gene TRBV20-1 combines with J gene TRBJ2-4, with 8 bases fitting TRBD1. V dropped 6 bases and J dropped 8; count of bases not matched to a gene: 15. The germline CDR1 and CDR2 sequences are DFQATT and SNEGSKA (reference sequence). This CDR3 has 15 residues. CDR3 region: CSALHAPGGADIQYF. The sequenced CDR3 bases are TGCAGTGCCCTCCATGCTCCAGGGGGCGCTGACATT.

With regard to this clone: The read ends 3 residues early relative to the CDR3; the germline J gene fills the gap. This rearrangement joins TRBV7-9 to TRBJ1-2; TRBD1 aligns across 7 bases. The CDR3 runs 13 residues. Germline V lookup: CDR1 SEHNR, CDR2 FQNEAQ (reference sequence). The sequenced CDR3 bases are TGTGCCAGCAGCGCATATCAGGGGGAGGGC. Translating gives CASSAYQGEG. The complete CDR3 protein is CASSAYQGEGYTF. The full variable domain, rest sourced from reference TRBV7-9 and TRBJ1-2, is DTGVSQNPRHKITKRGQNVTFRCDPISEHNRLYWYRQTLGQGPEFLTYFQNEAQLEKSRLLSDRFSAERPKGSFSTLEIQRTEQGDSAMYLCASSAYQGEGYTFGSGTRLTVV.

With regard to this clone: The read ends 3 residues early relative to the CDR3; the germline J gene fills the gap. The genes are TRBV20-1 and TRBJ2-2; maybe TRBD1 (6 bases). With 6 bases removed from V and 5 bases from J, the gap between germline ends came to 16 bases. Germline-derived CDR1 and CDR2 are DFQATT and SNEGSKA (reference sequence). The CDR3 runs 14 residues. The sequenced CDR3 bases are TGCAGTGCCCGTATACAGGGACGGACCGGGGAG. Translated, it gives CSARIQGRTGE. The whole CDR3 protein is CSARIQGRTGELFF.

As regards this clone: The read ends 3 residues shy of where the CDR3 ends; the end is completed using the germline J gene. This rearrangement joins TRBV5-1 to TRBJ1-6; TRBD1 matches 7 bases. Germline V CDR1 and CDR2: SGHRS, YFSETQ. This CDR3 has 19 residues. The V and J ends lost 4 bases and 5 bases, in that order; junction bases with no gene match: 18. CDR3 sequence reads: CASSRTPSRDSRDNSPLHF. The covered CDR3 bases are TGCGCCAGCAGCAGAACCCCTAGCCGGGACAGCCGAGATAATTCACCC.

To note about this clone: The CDR3 end falls 3 residues outside the read, so it is completed with the germline J gene. This sequence joins TRBV7-9 and TRBJ1-2; D perhaps matches TRBD1 (6 bases). V lost 3 bases and J lost 4, with 9 bases in between. CDR1 is SEHNR, CDR2 FQNEAQ, per germline (reference sequence). CDR3 size: 13 residues. Incomplete CDR3 DNA: TGTGCCAGCAGCTTCGGACAGTTCTATGGC. Translating it yields CASSFGQFYG. The complete CDR3 protein is CASSFGQFYGYTF.

A remark on this clone: The CDR3 extends 3 residues past the end of the read, so its final part is completed from the germline J gene. This chain uses TRBV10-2 with TRBJ1-4; possible D gene TRBD1, 5 bases. The length of the CDR3 is 17 residues. The V gene's germline CDR1 is WSHSY and CDR2 SAAADI. The germline V and J ends were trimmed by 0 bases and 4 bases, with 15 bases remaining between them. CDR3 bases read: TGCGCCAGCAGTGAGTCGCGGTGGGGCCCAGTTAATGAAAAA. Translating gives CASSESRWGPVNEK. The full CDR3 protein is CASSESRWGPVNEKLFF.

A note on this clone: The read ends 3 residues early relative to the CDR3; the germline J gene fills the gap. The chain couples TRBV12-3 or TRBV12-4 to TRBJ1-1; possible D gene TRBD1, 5 bases. V was cut by 6 bases and J by 7 bases, with 9 bases left in between. This CDR3 is built from 11 residues. Incomplete CDR3 DNA: TGTGCCAGCAGAACCCAGGGTGAA. Its translation: CASRTQGE. The entire CDR3 is CASRTQGEAFF.

Details on this clone: The observed sequence ends 3 residues before the CDR3 terminus, with the missing tail filled in from the germline J gene. The chain joins TRBV9 to TRBJ1-2, with 7 nucleotides matching TRBD1. Germline CDR1 is SGDLS and CDR2 is YYNGEE. The CDR3 runs to 16 residues. The junction had 8 bases not matched to a gene; V was cut back by 3 bases and J by 0 bases. The DNA read from the CDR3 is TGTGCCAGCAGCGCCGGGACAGTACTTACTAACTATGGC. Translating gives CASSAGTVLTNYG. The whole CDR3 protein reads CASSAGTVLTNYGYTF.